This TCR beta chain was documented in a study of CD8 T cells in ankylosing spondylitis. Study conclusions and caveats: Disease-linked clones proved CD8+ and comparatively uncommon in peripheral blood. What appeared characteristic of ankylosing spondylitis blood was a TCR beta motif of eight or nine highly homologous variants. In ankylosing spondylitis patients, matched synovial fluid reportedly showed significant enrichment of disease-linked clones.

Ten or more counts support this clonotype. Its target is unknown. TCRdb independently ran MiXCR on the 5' RACE reads; one entry per CDR3 protein. The sample holds 150,000 to 200,000 distinct CDR3 sequences, around 13% seen once. Looked up from germline, CDR1 is LGHNA and CDR2 is YSLEER. The CDR3 runs to 15 residues. V was shortened by 3 bases and J by 4 bases, with 12 bases between the two germline ends. The receptor was isolated from a female donor with ankylosing spondylitis or in good health (not recorded which). Sequenced input: blood, either unsorted or a sorted T cell fraction (not recorded which). The genes are TRBV4-3 and TRBJ2-2; the D is unclear. Here the CDR3 reads CASSQELGVTGELFF. The CDR3 DNA follows: TGCGCCAGCAGCCAGGAGCTTGGGGTCACCGGGGAGCTGTTTTTT.